Following are 2 T cell receptor beta chains from one sample sequenced in a study of blood T cell repertoires in COVID-19. Here immunoSEQ multiplex PCR was the method, and the copy in TCRdb shows in-frame clones only, minus some. There are approximately 330,000 clones in the sample; roughly 89% occur only once, and roughly a tenth lies in the top ten. The specimen sequenced was peripheral blood. These receptors all stem from a man younger than 40 with COVID-19, enrolled during active disease.

The chain joins TRBV30 to TRBJ1-3; D is perhaps TRBD1 (6 bases). The CDR3 runs to 14 residues. Trimming removed 5 bases from V and 0 bases from J, with 11 bases in between. The germline gives CDR1 GTSNPN, CDR2 SVGIG (reference sequence). The DNA for the CDR3 is TGTGCCTGGGACGGACAGAGCTCTGGAAACACCATATATTTT. It translates to CAWDGQSSGNTIYF. Full variable domain (missing parts from reference TRBV30 and TRBJ1-3): SQTIHQWPATLVQPVGSPLSLECTVEGTSNPNLYWYRQAAGRGLQLLFYSVGIGQISSEVPQNLSASRPQDRQFILSSKKLLLSDSGFYLCAWDGQSSGNTIYFGEGSWLTVV.

This sequence joins TRBV7-9 and TRBJ2-2; possibly TRBD1 for D (6 bases). Germline V lookup: CDR1 SEHNR, CDR2 FQNEAQ (reference sequence). CDR3 size: 16 residues. Trimming pared 7 bases from V and 8 bases from J, leaving 23 bases between. The CDR3 sequence: CASTRYRDRAEGELFF. CDR3 in DNA: TGTGCCAGCACCAGATACAGGGACCGCGCGGAAGGGGAGCTGTTTTTT.